Listed here is a single T cell receptor (beta chain). These data originate in a study of blood T cell repertoires in COVID-19. Libraries were prepared by immunoSEQ multiplex PCR; TCRdb keeps only in-frame clonotypes and omits some of them. Counted here are 150,000 to 170,000 clones, roughly 84% occurring once; the ten biggest clones make up 0.6% to 0.65%. Trimming removed 2 bases from V and 0 bases from J; junction bases left unmatched: 7. This CDR3 is 18 amino acids long. CDR1 and CDR2 from the germline V gene are SGHTA and FQGNSA. The chain couples TRBV7-2 to TRBJ2-7; 13 bases agree with TRBD2. The sequenced sample consisted of peripheral blood. The receptor comes from a man aged 55-75 years with COVID-19, enrolled during active disease. The CDR3 protein is CASSLPRGLAGASYEQYF. The CDR3 DNA reads TGTGCCAGCAGCTTACCTCGAGGACTAGCGGGGGCCTCCTACGAGCAGTACTTC.